This T cell receptor beta chain was documented in a study of blood T cell repertoires in COVID-19. Method: immunoSEQ multiplex PCR; TCRdb's copy keeps in-frame clones and lacks some. The table includes about 260,000 clones, 75% to 90% detected once. The CDR3 contains 16 residues. V gave up 0 bases and J gave up 10 bases, with 19 bases separating them. The V gene's germline CDR1 is LGHNA and CDR2 YSLEER. The receptor's source is a man aged 30 to 39 with active or convalescent COVID-19. What was sequenced was peripheral blood. J is TRBJ2-1 and V is TRBV4-3; D might be TRBD1 (7 bases). The CDR3 DNA follows: TGCGCCAGCAGCCAAGATGGGCAGGGGGAGGCTGAGGAGCAGTTCTTC. It specifies CASSQDGQGEAEEQFF.